The 10 T cell receptor beta chains reported below all come from one sample, sequenced in a study of T cells in localized non-small cell lung cancer. The protocol was immunoSEQ multiplex PCR, while the TCRdb copy is restricted to in-frame clones and leaves out a portion. The table includes tens of thousands of clones, 84% detected once. Source: peripheral blood, taken before any cancer treatment. These receptor sequences come from a female donor aged 60 or older with stage I lung adenocarcinoma.

CDR3 loop: CASSLQGRDTEAFF. Written as DNA, the CDR3 is TGCGCCAGCAGCTTACAGGGACGGGACACTGAAGCTTTCTTT. The chain uses TRBV5-1 and TRBJ1-1, with a weak D call TRBD1 (6 bases). The V gene lost 2 bases and the J gene lost 3 bases, with 11 bases spanning the gap. Germline lookup yields CDR1 SGHRS and CDR2 YFSETQ. The CDR3 loop spans 14 amino acids.

The chain couples TRBV18 to TRBJ2-7; 7 nucleotides align to TRBD1. J was trimmed by 1 base and V by 8 bases; bases with no gene match: 8. Germline CDR1 reads KGHSH; CDR2 reads LQKENI. The CDR3 is 14 residues long. Here the CDR3 reads CASTWDSLSYEQYF. The CDR3 region has the DNA TGTGCCAGCACTTGGGACAGCCTATCCTACGAGCAGTACTTC.

The chain is built from TRBV2 and TRBJ2-1; tentatively, D is TRBD1 or TRBD2 (6 bases each). The V end was cut by 7 bases, the J end by 5 bases, with 18 bases between. There are 15 residues in the CDR3. In germline, CDR1 is SNHLY, CDR2 FYNNEI. CDR3 region: CASTFSGAGNNEQFF. The DNA for the CDR3 is TGTGCCAGCACCTTCTCGGGGGCGGGGAACAATGAGCAGTTCTTC.

The sample holds a few counts of this clone. The chain has TRBV6-4 and TRBJ2-1; TRBD1 matches 7 bases. CDR3 length equals 13 residues. The trim removed 4 bases at V and 5 bases at J, leaving 2 bases unmatched. Germline V CDR1 and CDR2: MRHNA, SNTAGT. CDR3 residues: CASSGDSHNEQFF. CDR3 coding DNA: TGTGCCAGCAGTGGGGACAGTCACAATGAGCAGTTCTTC.

J is TRBJ2-7 and V is TRBV4-1; D is undetermined. The CDR3 has 14 amino acids. Germline V gives CDR1 MGHRA, CDR2 YSYEKL. The germline V and J ends were trimmed by 0 bases and 5 bases, with 11 bases remaining between them. The CDR3 coding sequence is TGCGCCAGCAGCCAAGATAATCCCCCTCACGAGCAGTACTTC. Translated, it gives CASSQDNPPHEQYF.

The V gene is TRBV7-9, the J gene TRBJ1-1; D is perhaps TRBD1 (6 bases). The CDR3 sequence is 15 residues long. V was trimmed by 5 bases and J by 1 base, leaving 14 bases between them. Germline lookup yields CDR1 SEHNR and CDR2 FQNEAQ (reference sequence). The DNA of the CDR3 is TGTGCCAGCAGCCCCCCCACAGGGAAGAACACTGAAGCTTTCTTT. Its translation: CASSPPTGKNTEAFF. Full variable domain (missing parts from reference TRBV7-9 and TRBJ1-1): DTGVSQNPRHKITKRGQNVTFRCDPISEHNRLYWYRQTLGQGPEFLTYFQNEAQLEKSRLLSDRFSAERPKGSFSTLEIQRTEQGDSAMYLCASSPPTGKNTEAFFGQGTRLTVV.

The chain couples TRBV19 to TRBJ2-6, with D uncertain. V gave up 1 base and J gave up 0 bases, with 7 bases separating them. Germline assignment: CDR1 LNHDA and CDR2 SQIVND (reference sequence). The CDR3 is made up of 16 amino acids. The CDR3 sequence: CASSIGRISGANVLTF. For the CDR3, the DNA is TGTGCCAGTAGTATAGGACGGATCTCTGGGGCCAACGTCCTGACTTTC.

This chain uses TRBV7-9 with TRBJ2-1, with 11 bases lining up with TRBD2. After removal of 5 bases from V and 4 bases from J, the junction contained 7 bases not matched to a gene. The germline CDR1 and CDR2 sequences are SEHNR and FQNEAQ (reference sequence). The CDR3 contains 16 residues. DNA for the CDR3: TGTGCCAGCAGCACCCGCAGGACTAGCGGGTACAATGAGCAGTTCTTC. This translates into CASSTRRTSGYNEQFF.

V and J are TRBV6-5 and TRBJ2-7; either TRBD1 or TRBD2 may fit D (5 bases each). This CDR3 is built from 15 residues. V gave up 2 bases and J gave up 5 bases, with 16 bases separating them. Germline CDR1 and CDR2: MNHEY and SVGAGI. The CDR3 is CASSYGAGGRDEQYF. The DNA for the CDR3 is TGTGCCAGCAGTTACGGGGCTGGGGGTCGGGACGAGCAGTACTTC.

This clone turned up a few times. V gene TRBV2 combines with J gene TRBJ1-6; the D is unclear. The CDR3 is 11 amino acids. Trimming stripped 5 bases from V and 14 bases from J, with 10 bases between. The V gene's germline CDR1 is SNHLY and CDR2 FYNNEI. CDR3 amino acids: CASSRVPTLHF. The CDR3 DNA reads as TGTGCCAGCAGTAGGGTCCCCACCCTCCACTTT.